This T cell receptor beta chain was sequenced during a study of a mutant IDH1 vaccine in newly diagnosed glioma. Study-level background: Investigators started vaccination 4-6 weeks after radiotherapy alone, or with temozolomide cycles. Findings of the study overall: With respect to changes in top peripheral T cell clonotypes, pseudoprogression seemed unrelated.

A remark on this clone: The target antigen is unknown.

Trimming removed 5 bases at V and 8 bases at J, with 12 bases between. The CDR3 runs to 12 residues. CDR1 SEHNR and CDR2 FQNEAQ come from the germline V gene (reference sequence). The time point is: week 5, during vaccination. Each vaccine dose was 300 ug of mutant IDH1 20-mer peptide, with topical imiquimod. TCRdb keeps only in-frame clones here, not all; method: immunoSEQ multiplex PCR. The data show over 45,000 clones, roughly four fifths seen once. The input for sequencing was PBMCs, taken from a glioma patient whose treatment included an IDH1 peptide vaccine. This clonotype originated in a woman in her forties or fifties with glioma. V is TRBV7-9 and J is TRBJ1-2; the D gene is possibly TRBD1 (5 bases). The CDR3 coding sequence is TGTGCCAGCAGCCAGGGAAGCGGCGGCTACACCTTC. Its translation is CASSQGSGGYTF.